The rows below give T cell receptor beta chains drawn from one sample of a study of blood T cell repertoires in COVID-19. Data came from immunoSEQ multiplex PCR; TCRdb stores just in-frame clones and leaves some out. The data contain roughly 500,000 clones, roughly 87% of them singletons. Source material: peripheral blood. Receptors were obtained from a man aged 18-30 years with COVID-19, enrolled during active disease. The conserved cysteine and the conserved F or W are not part of the CDR3 here. Each record gives: D gene, V gene, J gene, CDR3 protein. A D gene is named only where the DNA matches it firmly.

.	TRBV6-1	TRBJ2-3	ASSEISADTQY
.	TRBV21-1	TRBJ2-3	ASSNPARLALTSTDTQY
.	TRBV7-8	TRBJ2-3	ASSGRVSTDTQY
TRBD1	TRBV5-1	TRBJ1-1	ASSFTGGFTEAF
.	TRBV14	TRBJ1-2	ASSQARLPSGYT
.	TRBV5-6	TRBJ2-7	ASSLVRSYEQY
.	TRBV2	TRBJ1-2	ASSESGSRYT
TRBD1	TRBV27	TRBJ1-1	ASSSGGFTEAF
TRBD2	TRBV11-3	TRBJ2-1	ASSLEGTSGDEQF
TRBD1	TRBV6-5	TRBJ1-1	ASSYSFTGVNTEAF
.	TRBV4-1	TRBJ2-1	ASSQGEKTYNEQF
TRBD2	TRBV27	TRBJ2-1	ATSGREEEQF
.	TRBV5-4	TRBJ2-1	ASSLDPPSSYNEQF
.	TRBV24-1	TRBJ2-1	ATSDPQANLIYGEQF
.	TRBV11-2	TRBJ2-5	ASSLTQGTETQY